This section outlines one T cell receptor (beta chain) sequence together with its context. The antigen is undetermined. Every isolated RNA sample was fully reverse transcribed, so sequencing captured expressed TCRB transcripts. Using immunoSEQ multiplex PCR, the repertoire was profiled, and TCRdb retains in-frame clones only, with some absent. The table lists about 44,000 clones, roughly 56% of them singletons. The CDR3 sequence is 13 residues long. V was shortened by 1 base and J by 7 bases, with 10 bases between the two germline ends. The germline V gene has CDR1 SGHTA and CDR2 FQGNSA. These data originate in a study of beta chain features in type 1 diabetes. Regarding the study as a whole: Researchers report that Type 1 diabetes patients had moderately but significantly shorter TCRB CDR3s across all four CD4+ subsets. Compared with healthy donors, patients appeared to share more similar naive, central memory and regulatory TCRB repertoires.

The TCR comes from a woman between 18 and 30 years old in good health. The specimen sequenced was Tregs from blood. The V call is TRBV7-2, the J call TRBJ1-1, with D possibly being TRBD1 (5 bases). The CDR3 reads CASSLGREVEAFF. For the CDR3, the DNA is TGTGCCAGCAGCTTAGGCAGGGAGGTTGAAGCTTTCTTT. Combining the CDR3 with reference TRBV7-2 and TRBJ1-1 gives the whole variable domain GAGVSQSPSNKVTEKGKDVELRCDPISGHTALYWYRQSLGQGLEFLIYFQGNSAPDKSGLPSDRFSAERTGGSVSTLTIQRTQQEDSAVYLCASSLGREVEAFFGQGTRLTVV.